A single sample is the source of the 31 T cell receptor beta chains below, sequenced in a study of cytomegalovirus exposure and HLA in healthy donors. 60 Vbeta and 13 Jbeta primers were used in PCR. Clones were read by immunoSEQ multiplex PCR, and TCRdb kept only the in-frame ones, dropping some. The sample holds about 140,000 clones; roughly two thirds are singletons and the top ten take about 15%. The material sequenced was PBMCs. These receptors came from a human donor in good health.

The rearrangement joins TRBV6-5 to TRBJ2-5; TRBD1 agrees at 9 bases. Germline V gives CDR1 MNHEY, CDR2 SVGAGI. This CDR3 has 15 amino acids. The junction had 10 bases not matched to a gene; V was cut back by 4 bases and J by 7 bases. CDR3 DNA: TGTGCCAGCAGTTTAACAGGGGGCGAGATGGGGACCCAGTACTTC. Encoded protein: CASSLTGGEMGTQYF.

This sequence joins TRBV18 and TRBJ1-6; D might be TRBD1 (6 bases). The germline V gene has CDR1 KGHSH and CDR2 LQKENI. The ends were cut back, 4 bases at V and 8 bases at J, with 15 bases in the middle. This CDR3 contains 15 residues. The CDR3 DNA follows: TGTGCCAGCTCACGCTCTCAGGGGATTGATTCACCCCTCCACTTT. It encodes CASSRSQGIDSPLHF.

CDR3 in amino acids: CASSLGSIQETQYF. The CDR3 bases are TGTGCCAGCAGCTTAGGCAGTATCCAAGAGACCCAGTACTTC. The rearrangement joins TRBV11-2 to TRBJ2-5; no reliable D call. V lost 1 base and J lost 1, with 7 bases in between. Per the germline V gene, CDR1 is SGHAT and CDR2 is FQNNGV. The CDR3 sequence is 14 residues long.

Points on this clone: The sample contains more than one DNA sequence encoding this CDR3. V gene TRBV28 combines with J gene TRBJ1-5, with 8 bases identical to TRBD1. Looked up from germline, CDR1 is MDHEN and CDR2 is SYDVKM. Losses at the gene ends were 6 bases for V and 2 bases for J; bases not matched to a gene: 3. The length of the CDR3 is 14 residues. CDR3 region: CASSLTGGNQPQHF. The CDR3, as DNA: TGTGCCAGCAGCCTGACAGGGGGCAATCAGCCCCAGCATTTT.

The chain employs TRBV30 and TRBJ1-2; 9 bases are shared with TRBD1. The germline V gene encodes CDR1 GTSNPN and CDR2 SVGIG (reference sequence). Losses at the gene ends were 4 bases for V and 7 bases for J; bases not matched to a gene: 10. The CDR3 is made up of 14 amino acids. The CDR3 loop reads CAWTPGQGVGGYTF. CDR3 nucleotide sequence: TGTGCCTGGACCCCGGGACAGGGTGTAGGTGGCTACACCTTC.

The chain carries TRBV5-6 and TRBJ1-2, with TRBD1 as a possible D gene (5 bases). Trimming left V 5 bases short and J 4 bases short, with 12 bases between. The CDR3 loop spans 13 amino acids. Looked up from germline, CDR1 is SGHDT and CDR2 is YYEEEE. Here the CDR3 DNA reads TGTGCCAGCAGTCCCGGAAGGGGCTATGGCTACACCTTC. Amino acid sequence: CASSPGRGYGYTF.

J is TRBJ1-5 and V is TRBV19, with TRBD1 identical over 9 bases. The junction had 4 bases not matched to a gene; V was cut back by 5 bases and J by 2 bases. Germline assignment: CDR1 LNHDA and CDR2 SQIVND (reference sequence). The CDR3 is 15 amino acids. The chain's CDR3 is CASSAQGAGNQPQHF. The CDR3 bases are TGTGCCAGTAGTGCACAGGGGGCCGGCAATCAGCCCCAGCATTTT.

The rearrangement uses TRBV2 and TRBJ2-3; D is unclear. The CDR3 extends over 14 amino acids. Germline V gene data show CDR1 as SNHLY and CDR2 as FYNNEI. The V and J ends lost 3 bases and 0 bases respectively, with 7 bases between them. As DNA, the CDR3 is TGTGCCAGCAGTGAGGCGGATAGCACAGATACGCAGTATTTT. This encodes CASSEADSTDTQYF.

The V and J genes are TRBV5-4 and TRBJ2-5; 7 bases line up with TRBD2. CDR3 length: 14 amino acids. V shed 2 bases and J 5 bases; nucleotides not matched to a gene: 6. CDR1 and CDR2 from the germline V gene are SGHNT and YYREEE (reference sequence). This CDR3 is CASSLPGLKETQYF. Written as DNA, the CDR3 is TGTGCCAGCAGCTTACCGGGACTAAAGGAGACCCAGTACTTC.

The J gene is TRBJ1-2, the V gene TRBV4-1, with TRBD1 matching 8 bases. Germline V gene lookup returns CDR1 MGHRA and CDR2 YSYEKL. The CDR3 is made up of 16 amino acids. Losses at the gene ends were 3 bases for V and 3 bases for J; bases not matched to a gene: 9. The CDR3 spells CASSHARQGTHYGYTF. CDR3 in DNA: TGCGCCAGCAGCCATGCAAGACAGGGGACCCACTATGGCTACACCTTC.

The CDR3 nucleotides read TGTGCCAGCAGCTCACGCGGGCGCAAACAAGAGACCCAGTACTTC. Translation: CASSSRGRKQETQYF. The chain uses TRBV11-3 and TRBJ2-5, with D possibly matching TRBD2 (5 bases). The germline CDR1 and CDR2 sequences are SGHNT and YENEEA. V shed 4 bases and J shed 2 bases, with 14 bases lying between them. The CDR3 extends over 15 amino acids.

The rearrangement uses TRBV5-8 and TRBJ1-5, with D perhaps matching TRBD1 (5 bases). This CDR3 region has 15 residues. The V gene's germline CDR1 is SGHTS and CDR2 YDEGEE. With 6 bases removed from V and 3 bases from J, the gap between germline ends came to 16 bases. In DNA form, the CDR3 reads TGTGCCAGCACCCAATTTTCAGGGTCCAATCAGCCCCAGCATTTT. It encodes CASTQFSGSNQPQHF. The entire variable domain, with the rest obtained from reference TRBV5-8 and TRBJ1-5, is as follows: EAGVTQSPTHLIKTRGQQATLRCSPISGHTSVYWYQQALGLGLQFLLWYDEGEERNRGNFPPRFSGRQFPNYSSELNVNALELEDSALYLCASTQFSGSNQPQHFGDGTRLSIL.

The chain combines TRBV2 with TRBJ2-3; 7 bases match TRBD1. From germline, CDR1 is SNHLY and CDR2 FYNNEI. The length of the CDR3 is 14 residues. V shed 6 bases and J 3 bases; nucleotides not matched to a gene: 6. Here the CDR3 reads CASRASTGTDTQYF. The CDR3 DNA sequence: TGTGCCAGCAGAGCCTCGACAGGGACAGATACGCAGTATTTT.

The V call is TRBV25-1, the J call TRBJ2-1; possibly TRBD1 for D (7 bases). The CDR3 length is 16 residues. The V end was cut by 7 bases, the J end by 2 bases, with 18 bases between. Germline V gives CDR1 MGHDK, CDR2 SYGVNS. The CDR3: CASTSLRGTAYNEQFF. The CDR3 DNA is TGTGCCAGCACTTCACTTCGCGGGACAGCCTACAATGAGCAGTTCTTC.

The V and J genes are TRBV4-1 and TRBJ2-2; 14 bases line up with TRBD2. Germline CDR1 reads MGHRA; CDR2 reads YSYEKL. V lost 1 base and J lost 6; bases outside the gene matches: 7. This CDR3 spans 18 amino acids. CDR3 bases: TGCGCCAGCAGCCAAGCCGGGACTAGCGGGAGTGAGGCCGGGGAGCTGTTTTTT. Translated, it gives CASSQAGTSGSEAGELFF.

The V call is TRBV27, the J call TRBJ2-5; weak D call: TRBD2 (5 bases). This CDR3 has 17 residues. Per germline, CDR1 MNHEY and CDR2 SMNVEV (reference sequence). Trimming took off 0 bases at V and 2 bases at J, with 16 bases between the two ends. CDR3 DNA sequence: TGTGCCAGCAGTTTATCCCGCGTGAGGAGCGGTCAAGAGACCCAGTACTTC. Translation: CASSLSRVRSGQETQYF.

The chain couples TRBV19 to TRBJ1-2; D is perhaps TRBD1 (5 bases). Trimming cost V 6 bases and J 8 bases, with 16 bases left between them. The CDR3 contains 13 residues. CDR1 LNHDA and CDR2 SQIVND come from the germline V gene (reference sequence). CDR3: CASSQGFNLGYTF. Here the CDR3 DNA reads TGTGCCAGTAGCCAGGGTTTCAACTTGGGCTACACCTTC.

The chain combines TRBV5-6 with TRBJ2-1; a weak D match, TRBD2 (6 bases). V dropped 1 base and J dropped 6 bases, with 17 bases sitting between them. CDR3 length: 16 residues. Germline assignment: CDR1 SGHDT and CDR2 YYEEEE. This chain's CDR3 is CASSLWRDQAANEQFF. For the CDR3, the DNA is TGTGCCAGCAGCTTGTGGAGGGATCAAGCGGCCAATGAGCAGTTCTTC. Full variable domain (rest looked up from reference TRBV5-6 and TRBJ2-1): DAGVTQSPTHLIKTRGQQVTLRCSPKSGHDTVSWYQQALGQGPQFIFQYYEEEERQRGNFPDRFSGHQFPNYSSELNVNALLLGDSALYLCASSLWRDQAANEQFFGPGTRLTVL.

V and J are TRBV5-1 and TRBJ2-7, with TRBD1 as a possible D gene (6 bases). The CDR3 totals 15 residues. Germline assignment: CDR1 SGHRS and CDR2 YFSETQ. V lost 0 bases, J lost 3 bases, and 13 bases lay in between. CDR3 amino acids: CASSLEGQPYYEQYF. CDR3 sequence (DNA): TGCGCCAGCAGCTTGGAAGGACAGCCCTACTACGAGCAGTACTTC.

This sequence joins TRBV11-3 and TRBJ2-2, with 10 bases lining up with TRBD1. Germline V gives CDR1 SGHNT, CDR2 YENEEA. The CDR3 has 19 residues. V was clipped by 4 bases and J by 3 bases; unmatched bases: 14. The CDR3 DNA is TGTGCCAGCAGCTCGGGACCCTCGTGGGGGACAGGGGACACCGGGGAGCTGTTTTTT. It yields the protein CASSSGPSWGTGDTGELFF.

The chain uses TRBV15 and TRBJ2-7; weak D call: TRBD1 (5 bases). The ends were cut back, 4 bases at V and 2 bases at J, with 9 bases in the middle. The CDR3 consists of 13 residues. CDR1 and CDR2 (germline): LNHNV, YYDKDF (reference sequence). CDR3 residues: CATSTDRAYEQYF. The DNA of the CDR3 is TGTGCCACCAGCACCGACAGAGCCTACGAGCAGTACTTC. Based on the CDR3 plus reference TRBV15 and TRBJ2-7, the full variable domain is DAMVIQNPRYQVTQFGKPVTLSCSQTLNHNVMYWYQQKSSQAPKLLFHYYDKDFNNEADTPDNFQSRRPNTSFCFLDIRSPGLGDTAMYLCATSTDRAYEQYFGPGTRLTVT.

This clone appeared a single time. This chain uses TRBV7-9 with TRBJ2-7; D remains ambiguous. The V gene lost 5 bases and the J gene lost 0 bases, with 11 bases spanning the gap. The CDR3 runs to 14 residues. The germline gives CDR1 SEHNR, CDR2 FQNEAQ (reference sequence). The CDR3 nucleotides read TGTGCCAGCAGCCAATACAGCACCTCCTACGAGCAGTACTTC. Residues: CASSQYSTSYEQYF.

This chain links TRBV5-1 with TRBJ2-2; 7 nucleotides agree with TRBD1. The CDR3 loop spans 16 amino acids. Germline V gives CDR1 SGHRS, CDR2 YFSETQ. V shed 1 base and J 5 bases; nucleotides not matched to a gene: 8. CDR3 coding DNA: TGCGCCAGCAGCTTGTATGGGACAGTGTGGACCGGGGAGCTGTTTTTT. As protein: CASSLYGTVWTGELFF.

The J gene is TRBJ1-2, the V gene TRBV6-6, with TRBD1 matching 12 bases. The CDR3 covers 15 residues. V trimming: 5 bases; J trimming: 6 bases; junction bases outside the gene matches: 7. The germline CDR1 and CDR2 sequences are MNHNY and SVGAGI (reference sequence). The CDR3, as DNA: TGTGCCAGCAGTGACGGGACAGGGGGCTCCCATGGCTACACCTTC. This sequence encodes CASSDGTGGSHGYTF.

This chain uses TRBV4-2 with TRBJ2-2; 8 nucleotides match TRBD2. The CDR3 sequence is 15 residues long. Trimming at V came to 0 bases and at J to 6 bases, leaving 3 bases not matched to a gene. CDR1 and CDR2 from the germline V gene are LGHNA and YNFKEQ. CDR3 DNA: TGTGCCAGCAGCCAAGATCCCGGGAGGGCCGGGGAGCTGTTTTTT. It translates to CASSQDPGRAGELFF.

This sequence joins TRBV30 and TRBJ1-2; no reliable D call. V lost 2 bases and J 2 bases, leaving 9 bases between the germline ends. Germline assignment: CDR1 GTSNPN and CDR2 SVGIG (reference sequence). The CDR3 runs to 13 residues. The CDR3 bases are TGTGCCTGGAGTCCGACTCCAAACTATGGCTACACCTTC. Amino acid sequence: CAWSPTPNYGYTF. Complete variable domain (other parts from reference TRBV30 and TRBJ1-2): SQTIHQWPATLVQPVGSPLSLECTVEGTSNPNLYWYRQAAGRGLQLLFYSVGIGQISSEVPQNLSASRPQDRQFILSSKKLLLSDSGFYLCAWSPTPNYGYTFGSGTRLTVV.

The chain joins TRBV6-5 to TRBJ2-2; D is perhaps TRBD1 (6 bases). The CDR3 covers 15 residues. Trimming left V 7 bases short and J 6 bases short, with 18 bases between. The germline V gene encodes CDR1 MNHEY and CDR2 SVGAGI. The CDR3 sequence: CASNPGDHDPGELFF. The CDR3 nucleotides read TGTGCCAGCAACCCAGGGGACCACGACCCCGGGGAGCTGTTTTTT.

Written as DNA, the CDR3 is TGTGCCTCCGGACAGGGTGGTGAGCAGTTCTTC. Translation gives CASGQGGEQFF. V is TRBV30 and J is TRBJ2-1; TRBD1 agrees at 8 bases. CDR1 and CDR2 (germline): GTSNPN, SVGIG (reference sequence). Trimming took 7 bases from V and 9 from J; bases not matched to a gene: 5. There are 11 residues in the CDR3.

This clone turned up a few times. The CDR3 loop is CASSLLGTGGYEQYF. In DNA form, the CDR3 reads TGTGCCAGCAGTTTATTAGGGACAGGGGGGTACGAGCAGTACTTC. This chain uses TRBV27 with TRBJ2-7; 11 nucleotides align to TRBD1. The CDR3 spans 15 residues. V shed 1 base and J 4 bases; nucleotides not matched to a gene: 3. CDR1 is MNHEY, CDR2 SMNVEV, per germline (reference sequence).

This clone occurred a few times. The J gene is TRBJ1-1, the V gene TRBV7-9; a weak D match, TRBD1 (6 bases). CDR3 length: 15 residues. V dropped 0 bases and J dropped 5 bases, with 13 bases sitting between them. From germline, CDR1 is SEHNR and CDR2 FQNEAQ (reference sequence). CDR3 loop: CASSLASLGATEAFF. The CDR3 DNA follows: TGTGCCAGCAGCTTAGCCTCATTGGGGGCTACTGAAGCTTTCTTT.

The chain has TRBV18 and TRBJ2-2; 8 bases are a match to TRBD2. The CDR3 covers 13 residues. V was clipped by 4 bases and J by 6 bases; unmatched bases: 1. Germline V gives CDR1 KGHSH, CDR2 LQKENI. Here the CDR3 reads CASSQTSAGELFF. The DNA of the CDR3 is TGTGCCAGCTCACAGACTAGCGCCGGGGAGCTGTTTTTT.